This TCR beta chain derives from a study of response to subunit inactivated influenza vaccine. Points from the study as a whole: The authors suggested that few new T cells are recruited per seasonal influenza vaccination.

To note about this clonotype: Its target is not known.

TCRdb reanalysed the RT-PCR reads using MiXCR and keeps one entry per CDR3 protein. The sample holds 290,000 or so distinct CDR3 sequences, 22% seen once. V gave up 5 bases and J gave up 2 bases, with 9 bases separating them. CDR1 and CDR2 (germline): SGHTA, FQGNSA. The length of the CDR3 is 13 residues. This sequence was found in a man aged 50 to 75 who received an inactivated influenza vaccine. This specimen was PBMCs from blood, taken less than 22 months after vaccination. The rearrangement joins TRBV7-2 to TRBJ1-2, with D uncertain. CDR3 region: CASSPEQNYGYTF. For the CDR3, the DNA is TGTGCCAGCAGCCCCGAGCAGAACTATGGCTACACCTTC.